The table lists the clone carrying this TCR beta chain with a few counts. Its antigen is not known. These data belong to a study of regulatory T cells in long-lasting Graves disease. Broader study findings: The study found TRBV28, TRBJ1-2 and TRBJ2-5 favored in persistent disease. Analyses excluded thyroid tissue, covering peripheral blood alone. In persistent patients, shared public clonotypes (around 2,500) outnumbered those in new patients (roughly 1,000).

The authors built TCR beta libraries using iRepertoire HTBI primers and Arm-PCR of CDR3 regions. TCRdb called the multiplex PCR reads again in MiXCR, with one record for every CDR3 protein. Of 400,000 to 500,000 distinct CDR3 sequences in the sample, roughly 20% were seen once. The CDR3 consists of 15 residues. CDR1 and CDR2 (germline): SNHLY, FYNNEI. The V end lost 6 bases, the J end lost 6 bases, and 18 bases lay between the germline ends. The time point is: persistent/refractory GD, antithyroid drugs over 5 years with positive TRAb. Following extraction of RNA from PBMCs, that RNA was used to make the TCR library. Peripheral blood, 7.5 to 9.5 milliliters per patient, was collected in EDTA tubes.

The V and J genes are TRBV2 and TRBJ2-1; a possible D gene is TRBD2 (6 bases). Sequenced material: peripheral blood mononuclear cells (PBMCs), taken when the disease was refractory, from a patient treated with antithyroid drugs. The receptor was derived from a female donor with Graves disease. The CDR3 DNA reads TGTGCCAGCAGACGACTAGTATCCTACTTCAATGAGCAGTTCTTC. Its translation is CASRRLVSYFNEQFF.